The 20 T cell receptor beta chains below come from one sample, sequenced in a study of technical replicates of blood from a handful of donors. The assay was immunoSEQ multiplex PCR, and TCRdb's table has in-frame clones only and misses some. The repertoire consists of about 73,000 clones, with 90% occurring once and the leading ten covering 4% to 5%. The sequenced sample consisted of PBMCs. Receptors originate from a human donor in good health. Some clones in this sample may be carry-over from other donors' samples.

The chain couples TRBV7-2 to TRBJ2-3, with D possibly being TRBD2 (6 bases). From germline, CDR1 is SGHTA and CDR2 FQGNSA. This CDR3 has 15 amino acids. Trimming pared 5 bases from V and 4 bases from J, leaving 16 bases between. Here the CDR3 reads CASSKTRGVPDTQYF. In DNA, the CDR3 is TGTGCCAGCAGCAAGACTAGAGGTGTTCCAGATACGCAGTATTTT.

This chain uses TRBV4-3 with TRBJ2-7, with a possible D match to TRBD1 (6 bases). The CDR3 loop spans 16 amino acids. V was trimmed by 0 bases and J by 4 bases, leaving 16 bases between them. The V gene's germline CDR1 is LGHNA and CDR2 YSLEER. The CDR3 protein is CASSQDRGGAIYEQYF. DNA of the CDR3: TGCGCCAGCAGCCAAGATCGAGGGGGAGCGATATACGAGCAGTACTTC.

V gene TRBV4-3 combines with J gene TRBJ1-4; D is uncertain. The V end lost 0 bases, the J end lost 5 bases, and 13 bases lay between the germline ends. Germline CDR1 LGHNA, CDR2 YSLEER. This CDR3 region has 16 residues. This CDR3 is CASSQDLTVLNEKLFF. The CDR3 coding sequence is TGCGCCAGCAGCCAAGATCTTACAGTTTTAAATGAAAAACTGTTTTTT.

The gene calls are TRBV7-2 and TRBJ2-7, with TRBD2 as a possible D gene (6 bases). Germline values: CDR1 SGHTA, CDR2 FQGNSA. CDR3 length: 16 amino acids. The V gene lost 3 bases and the J gene lost 0 bases, with 15 bases spanning the gap. CDR3 residues: CASSFGLPVSSYEQYF. The CDR3 coding sequence is TGTGCCAGCAGCTTCGGACTACCGGTAAGCTCCTACGAGCAGTACTTC.

V is TRBV5-4 and J is TRBJ2-7; 14 nucleotides line up with TRBD2. The germline V gene encodes CDR1 SGHNT and CDR2 YYREEE (reference sequence). The J segment lost 3 bases and the V segment lost 5 bases, leaving 13 bases of the junction unmatched. The CDR3 is made up of 18 amino acids. DNA of the CDR3: TGTGCCAGCAGTCACCGACTAGCGGGGGGGACAACTAACTACGAGCAGTACTTC. It specifies CASSHRLAGGTTNYEQYF.

This clone was counted only a few times. The chain combines TRBV11-3 with TRBJ2-2; TRBD2 agrees at 10 bases. V lost 3 bases, J lost 0 bases, and 4 bases stayed unmatched. CDR1 and CDR2 (germline): SGHNT, YENEEA. The CDR3 spans 17 residues. CDR3 in DNA: TGTGCCAGCAGCTTTACAGCGGGAGGGACGAACACCGGGGAGCTGTTTTTT. Residues: CASSFTAGGTNTGELFF.

The genes are TRBV19 and TRBJ2-1, with 11 bases matching TRBD2. Germline V gives CDR1 LNHDA, CDR2 SQIVND (reference sequence). J lost 3 bases, V lost 6 bases, and 4 bases had no gene match. CDR3 length equals 15 residues. The CDR3 nucleotides read TGTGCCAGTAGCCACCTAGCGGGAGGCTACAATGAGCAGTTCTTC. As protein: CASSHLAGGYNEQFF.

The rearrangement links TRBV6-5 to TRBJ1-6; 7 nucleotides align to TRBD1. V shed 0 bases and J 8 bases; nucleotides not matched to a gene: 7. Per the germline V gene, CDR1 is MNHEY and CDR2 is SVGAGI. The CDR3 spans 16 residues. CDR3 coding DNA: TGTGCCAGCAGTTACTCGAACAGGGGAAGCGATTCACCCCTCCACTTT. This translates into CASSYSNRGSDSPLHF.

The chain carries TRBV4-2 and TRBJ1-1; perhaps TRBD1 as D (6 bases). V lost 1 base and J lost 4, with 10 bases in between. Germline CDR1 and CDR2: LGHNA and YNFKEQ. This CDR3 contains 14 residues. CDR3 in DNA: TGTGCCAGCAGCCAAGTATTAGGGGGCACTGAAGCTTTCTTT. It codes for CASSQVLGGTEAFF.

The chain joins TRBV7-2 to TRBJ2-1; 7 nucleotides align to TRBD1. The CDR3 contains 16 residues. Trimming cost V 3 bases and J 7 bases; bases outside gene matches: 12. CDR1 SGHTA and CDR2 FQGNSA come from the germline V gene. The CDR3 protein is CASSFPTGMGTNEQFF. CDR3 coding DNA: TGTGCCAGCAGCTTCCCGACAGGGATGGGGACGAATGAGCAGTTCTTC. Complete variable domain (other parts from reference TRBV7-2 and TRBJ2-1): GAGVSQSPSNKVTEKGKDVELRCDPISGHTALYWYRQSLGQGLEFLIYFQGNSAPDKSGLPSDRFSAERTGGSVSTLTIQRTQQEDSAVYLCASSFPTGMGTNEQFFGPGTRLTVL.

The chain joins TRBV5-1 to TRBJ2-3; the match to TRBD2 covers 8 bases. The V segment lost 1 base and the J segment 4 bases; nucleotides outside the gene matches: 5. The CDR3 contains 15 residues. Germline loops: CDR1 SGHRS, CDR2 YFSETQ. The CDR3 protein is CASSLPAGDSDTQYF. In DNA form, the CDR3 reads TGCGCCAGCAGCTTGCCAGCGGGAGACTCAGATACGCAGTATTTT.

This sequence joins TRBV5-4 and TRBJ2-7; 10 nucleotides agree with TRBD2. J was trimmed by 8 bases and V by 0 bases; bases with no gene match: 14. CDR3 length equals 17 residues. Germline V gives CDR1 SGHNT, CDR2 YYREEE (reference sequence). CDR3 loop: CASSLDAAGGPGRKQYF. CDR3 nucleotides: TGTGCCAGCAGCTTGGATGCAGCGGGAGGGCCGGGTCGCAAGCAGTACTTC.

The chain carries TRBV6-6 and TRBJ1-1, with 9 bases that match TRBD1. Germline V gives CDR1 MNHNY, CDR2 SVGAGI (reference sequence). Trimming cost V 11 bases and J 10 bases; bases outside gene matches: 17. This CDR3 comprises 14 residues. In DNA form, the CDR3 reads TGTGCCCCGGGACAGGGTATTTATTTAAATGGAGCTTTCTTT. Translated, it gives CAPGQGIYLNGAFF.

The V gene is TRBV20-1, the J gene TRBJ1-2, with a possible D match to TRBD1 (5 bases). Per germline, CDR1 DFQATT and CDR2 SNEGSKA (reference sequence). This CDR3 region has 11 residues. The CDR3 spells CSGLGGYGYTF. DNA for the CDR3: TGCAGCGGACTCGGGGGCTATGGCTACACCTTC.

This sequence joins TRBV7-9 and TRBJ2-3; 7 bases align to TRBD1. The germline V gene encodes CDR1 SEHNR and CDR2 FQNEAQ (reference sequence). CDR3 length: 15 amino acids. The V and J ends lost 3 bases and 0 bases, in that order; junction bases with no gene match: 3. CDR3 nucleotides: TGTGCCAGCAGCTTTTACAGGGGAAGCACAGATACGCAGTATTTT. As protein: CASSFYRGSTDTQYF.

The V call is TRBV7-8, the J call TRBJ1-1, with 8 positions matching TRBD1. The V and J ends lost 11 bases and 3 bases, in that order; junction bases with no gene match: 11. The CDR3 contains 14 residues. Germline V CDR1 and CDR2: SGHVS, FQNEAQ. In nucleotides, the CDR3 is TGTGCCTGTAGACAGGGGAGGTTGGACACTGAAGCTTTCTTT. This encodes CACRQGRLDTEAFF. Full variable domain (outside the CDR3, taken from reference TRBV7-8 and TRBJ1-1): GAGVSQSPRYKVAKRGQDVALRCDPISGHVSLFWYQQALGQGPEFLTYFQNEAQLDKSGLPSDRFFAERPEGSVSTLKIQRTQQEDSAVYLCACRQGRLDTEAFFGQGTRLTVV.

CDR3 DNA: TGTGCCAGCAGTGAAGCGCTTCAGGACAATGAGCAGTTCTTC. It encodes CASSEALQDNEQFF. The chain has TRBV6-1 and TRBJ2-1; D call uncertain. V dropped 0 bases and J dropped 5 bases, with 8 bases sitting between them. Germline V gene sequence: CDR1 MNHNS, CDR2 SASEGT. This CDR3 has 14 residues.

This rearrangement joins TRBV7-9 to TRBJ1-4, with a weak D call TRBD1 (5 bases). The V and J ends lost 4 bases and 6 bases respectively, with 15 bases between them. Germline CDR1 reads SEHNR; CDR2 reads FQNEAQ (reference sequence). This CDR3 contains 15 residues. The CDR3 sequence: CASSYTGDGDEKLFF. Written as DNA, the CDR3 is TGTGCCAGCAGCTACACAGGCGATGGGGATGAAAAACTGTTTTTT.

The chain uses TRBV11-2 and TRBJ2-5; 7 bases fit TRBD2. The germline V gene has CDR1 SGHAT and CDR2 FQNNGV. The CDR3 is made up of 18 amino acids. The J segment lost 1 base and the V segment lost 1 base, leaving 12 bases of the junction unmatched. The CDR3 DNA reads TGTGCCAGCAGCTTAGGGCCTCCCGGAGTAGCGGGCCAAGAGACCCAGTACTTC. As protein: CASSLGPPGVAGQETQYF.

This chain connects TRBV5-1 to TRBJ2-3; D is unresolved. The ends were cut back, 4 bases at V and 2 bases at J, with 14 bases in the middle. There are 15 residues in the CDR3. Per germline, CDR1 SGHRS and CDR2 YFSETQ. The CDR3 protein is CASSRTSQVTDTQYF. The CDR3 nucleotides read TGCGCCAGCAGCCGCACTTCCCAAGTCACAGATACGCAGTATTTT.